This TCR beta chain was found in a study of T cell responses to AZD1222 COVID-19 vaccine. General study points: Females outnumbered males among donors, who were mostly white British; clonal diversity was possibly underestimated. Unmutated variant regions are reportedly targeted by nearly half of spike-specific TCRs. Dominant CD4 TCR responses targeted spike regions 160-218 and 743-854.

Some clones are missing from TCRdb's copy, which holds only in-frame ones; the method was immunoSEQ multiplex PCR. The table lists around 130,000 clones, roughly 85% of them singletons, with roughly a sixth in the top ten. Comment on this clone: Its target is not known.

The CDR3 consists of 15 residues. Looked up from germline, CDR1 is MNHEY and CDR2 is SVGAGI. V lost 5 bases and J 7 bases, leaving 18 bases between the germline ends. The clonotype was recovered from an adult in good health. The material was peripheral blood, obtained on day 0 of MenACWY control vaccination. The V and J genes are TRBV6-5 and TRBJ2-1, with TRBD2 as a possible D gene (6 bases). CDR3 sequence: CASSPGTSGRNEQFF. For the CDR3, the DNA is TGTGCCAGCAGTCCCGGGACTTCAGGGCGGAATGAGCAGTTCTTC.